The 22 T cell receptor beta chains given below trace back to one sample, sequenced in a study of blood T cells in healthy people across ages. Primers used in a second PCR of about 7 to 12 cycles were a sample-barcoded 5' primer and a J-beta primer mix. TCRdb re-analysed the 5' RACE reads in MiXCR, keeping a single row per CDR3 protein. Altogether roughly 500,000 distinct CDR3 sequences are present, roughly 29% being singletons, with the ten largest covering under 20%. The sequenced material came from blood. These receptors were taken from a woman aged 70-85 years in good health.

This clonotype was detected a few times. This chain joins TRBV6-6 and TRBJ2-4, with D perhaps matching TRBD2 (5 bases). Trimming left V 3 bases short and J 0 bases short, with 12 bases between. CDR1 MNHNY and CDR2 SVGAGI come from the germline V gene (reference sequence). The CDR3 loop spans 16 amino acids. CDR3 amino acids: CASSYMRDVAKNIQYF. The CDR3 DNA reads TGTGCCAGCAGTTATATGAGGGATGTAGCCAAAAACATTCAGTACTTC.

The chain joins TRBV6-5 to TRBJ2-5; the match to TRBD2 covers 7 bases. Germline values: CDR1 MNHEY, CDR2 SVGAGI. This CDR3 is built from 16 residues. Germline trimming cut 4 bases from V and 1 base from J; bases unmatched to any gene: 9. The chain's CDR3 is CASSFDSRGTQETQYF. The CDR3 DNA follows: TGTGCCAGCAGTTTCGACTCGCGGGGGACCCAAGAGACCCAGTACTTC.

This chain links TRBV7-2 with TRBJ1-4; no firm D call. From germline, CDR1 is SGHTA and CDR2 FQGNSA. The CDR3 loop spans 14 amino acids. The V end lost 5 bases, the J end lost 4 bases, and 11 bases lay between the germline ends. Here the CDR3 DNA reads TGTGCCAGCAGCCCGACAAGACTTAATGAAAAACTGTTTTTT. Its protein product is CASSPTRLNEKLFF.

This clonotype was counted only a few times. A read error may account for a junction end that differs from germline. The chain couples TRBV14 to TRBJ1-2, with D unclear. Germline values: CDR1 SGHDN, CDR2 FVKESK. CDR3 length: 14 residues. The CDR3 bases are TGTGCCGGCAGCCAAGTAGGGCGCAACTATGGCTACACCTTC. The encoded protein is CAGSQVGRNYGYTF.

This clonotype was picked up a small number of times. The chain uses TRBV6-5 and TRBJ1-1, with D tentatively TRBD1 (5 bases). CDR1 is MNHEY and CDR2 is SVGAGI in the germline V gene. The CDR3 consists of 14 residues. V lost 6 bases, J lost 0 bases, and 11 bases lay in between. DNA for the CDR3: TGTGCCAGCAGCTTCGGACACCTGAACACTGAAGCTTTCTTT. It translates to CASSFGHLNTEAFF.

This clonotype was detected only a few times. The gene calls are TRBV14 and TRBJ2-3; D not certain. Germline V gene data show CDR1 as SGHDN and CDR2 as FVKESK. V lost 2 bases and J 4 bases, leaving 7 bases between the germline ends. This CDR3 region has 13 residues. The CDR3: CASSQLAADTQYF. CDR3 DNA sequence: TGTGCCAGCAGCCAACTCGCCGCAGATACGCAGTATTTT.

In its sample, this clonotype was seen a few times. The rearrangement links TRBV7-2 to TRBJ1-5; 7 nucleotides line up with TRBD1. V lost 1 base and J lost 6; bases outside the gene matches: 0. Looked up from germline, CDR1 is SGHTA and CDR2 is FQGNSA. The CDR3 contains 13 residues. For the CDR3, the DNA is TGTGCCAGCAGCTTAGGACAGGGTCAGCCCCAGCATTTT. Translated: CASSLGQGQPQHF.

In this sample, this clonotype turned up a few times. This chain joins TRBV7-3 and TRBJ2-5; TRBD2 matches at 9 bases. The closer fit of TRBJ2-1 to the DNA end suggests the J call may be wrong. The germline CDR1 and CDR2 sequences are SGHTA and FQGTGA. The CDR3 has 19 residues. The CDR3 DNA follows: TGTGCCAGCAGCCCAAAGGCTAGGGCTAGCGGGGTCTACTACAATGAGCAGTTCTTC. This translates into CASSPKARASGVYYNEQFF.

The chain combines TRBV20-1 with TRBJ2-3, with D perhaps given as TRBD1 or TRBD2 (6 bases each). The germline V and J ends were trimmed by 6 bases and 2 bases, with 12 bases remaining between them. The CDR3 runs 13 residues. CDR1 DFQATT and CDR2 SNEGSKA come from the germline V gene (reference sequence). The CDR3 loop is CSAGGHSTDTQYF. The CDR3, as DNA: TGCAGTGCCGGGGGACACTCCACAGATACGCAGTATTTT.

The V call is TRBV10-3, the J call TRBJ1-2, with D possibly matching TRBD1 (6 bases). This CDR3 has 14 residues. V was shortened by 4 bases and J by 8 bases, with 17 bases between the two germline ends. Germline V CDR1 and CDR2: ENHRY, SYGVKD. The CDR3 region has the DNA TGTGCCATCAGTGTCGGGACATCGGGAGGCGGCTACACCTTC. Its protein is CAISVGTSGGGYTF.

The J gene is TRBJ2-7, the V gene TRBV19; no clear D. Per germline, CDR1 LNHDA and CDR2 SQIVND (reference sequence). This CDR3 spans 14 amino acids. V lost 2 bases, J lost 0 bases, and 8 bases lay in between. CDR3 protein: CASSITPSSYEQYF. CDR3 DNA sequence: TGTGCCAGTAGTATAACACCCAGCTCCTACGAGCAGTACTTC.

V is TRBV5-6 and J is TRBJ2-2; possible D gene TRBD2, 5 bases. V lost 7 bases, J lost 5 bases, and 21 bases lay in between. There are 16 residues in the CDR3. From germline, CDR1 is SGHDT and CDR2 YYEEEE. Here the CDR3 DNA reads TGTGCCAGCGGCTACGGTAGTGTTCGGGATACCGGGGAGCTGTTTTTT. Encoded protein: CASGYGSVRDTGELFF. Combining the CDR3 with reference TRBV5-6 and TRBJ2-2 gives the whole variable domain DAGVTQSPTHLIKTRGQQVTLRCSPKSGHDTVSWYQQALGQGPQFIFQYYEEEERQRGNFPDRFSGHQFPNYSSELNVNALLLGDSALYLCASGYGSVRDTGELFFGEGSRLTVL.

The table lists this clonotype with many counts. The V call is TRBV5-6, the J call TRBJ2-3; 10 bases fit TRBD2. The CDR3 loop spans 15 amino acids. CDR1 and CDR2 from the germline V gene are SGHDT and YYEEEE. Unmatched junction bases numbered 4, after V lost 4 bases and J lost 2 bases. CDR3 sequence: CASSIAGGLTDTQYF. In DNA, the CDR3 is TGTGCCAGCAGCATAGCGGGGGGCCTCACAGATACGCAGTATTTT.

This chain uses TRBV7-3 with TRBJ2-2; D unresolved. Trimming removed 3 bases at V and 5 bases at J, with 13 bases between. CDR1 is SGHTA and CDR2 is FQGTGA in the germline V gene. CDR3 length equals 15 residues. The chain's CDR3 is CASSFLQKGTGELFF. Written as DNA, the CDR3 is TGTGCCAGCAGCTTTCTGCAAAAGGGAACCGGGGAGCTGTTTTTT.

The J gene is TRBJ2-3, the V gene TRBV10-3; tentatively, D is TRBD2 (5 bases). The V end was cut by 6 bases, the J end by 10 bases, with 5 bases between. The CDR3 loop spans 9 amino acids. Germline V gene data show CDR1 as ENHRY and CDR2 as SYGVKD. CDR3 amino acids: CAIREAQYF. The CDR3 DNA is TGTGCCATCAGGGAGGCGCAGTATTTT.

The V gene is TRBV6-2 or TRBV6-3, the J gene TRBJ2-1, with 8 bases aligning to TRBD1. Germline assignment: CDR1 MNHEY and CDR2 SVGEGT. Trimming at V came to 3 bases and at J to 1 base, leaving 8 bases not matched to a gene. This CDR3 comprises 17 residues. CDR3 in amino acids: CASSYVQGGRSYNEQFF. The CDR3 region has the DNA TGTGCCAGCAGTTATGTACAGGGGGGAAGGTCCTACAATGAGCAGTTCTTC.

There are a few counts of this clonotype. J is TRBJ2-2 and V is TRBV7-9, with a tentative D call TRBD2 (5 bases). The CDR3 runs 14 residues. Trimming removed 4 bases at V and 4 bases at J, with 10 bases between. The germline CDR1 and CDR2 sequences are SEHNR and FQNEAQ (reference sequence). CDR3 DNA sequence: TGTGCCAGCAGCTCCACTAGTTTCACCGGGGAGCTGTTTTTT. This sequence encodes CASSSTSFTGELFF.

The CDR3 protein is CASSVGGAVRAGNTIYF. The DNA of the CDR3 is TGTGCCAGCTCTGTGGGGGGCGCGGTAAGGGCTGGAAACACCATATATTTT. This chain links TRBV9 with TRBJ1-3; a possible D gene is TRBD1 (6 bases). The V end was cut by 7 bases, the J end by 2 bases, with 22 bases between. There are 17 residues in the CDR3. Germline loops: CDR1 SGDLS, CDR2 YYNGEE.

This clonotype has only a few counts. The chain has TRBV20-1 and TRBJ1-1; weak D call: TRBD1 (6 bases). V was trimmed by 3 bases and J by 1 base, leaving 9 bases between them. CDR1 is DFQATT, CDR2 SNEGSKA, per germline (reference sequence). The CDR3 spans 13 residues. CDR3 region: CSARQGQNTEAFF. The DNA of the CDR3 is TGCAGTGCTAGGCAGGGGCAGAACACTGAAGCTTTCTTT.

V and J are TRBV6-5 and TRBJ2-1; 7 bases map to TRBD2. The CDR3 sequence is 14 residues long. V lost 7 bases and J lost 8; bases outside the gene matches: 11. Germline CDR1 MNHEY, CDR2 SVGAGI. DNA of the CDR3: TGTGCCAGCATCCGGGGGGAGGGCAAGGATGAGCAGTTCTTC. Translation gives CASIRGEGKDEQFF.

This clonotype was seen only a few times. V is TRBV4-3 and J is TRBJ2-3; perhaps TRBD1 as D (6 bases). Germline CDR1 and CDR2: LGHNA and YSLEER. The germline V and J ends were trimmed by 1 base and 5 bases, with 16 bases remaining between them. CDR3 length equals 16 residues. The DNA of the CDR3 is TGCGCCAGCAGCCAAGGGGGCAGGGGTATAGTAGATACGCAGTATTTT. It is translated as CASSQGGRGIVDTQYF.

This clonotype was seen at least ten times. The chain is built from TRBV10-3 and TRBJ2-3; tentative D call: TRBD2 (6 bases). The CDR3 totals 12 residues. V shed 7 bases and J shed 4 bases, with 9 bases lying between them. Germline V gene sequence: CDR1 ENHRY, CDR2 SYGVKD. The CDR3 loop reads CAITPGADTQYF. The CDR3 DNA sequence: TGTGCCATCACTCCGGGGGCAGATACGCAGTATTTT.